This TCR beta chain derives from a study of blood T cell repertoires in COVID-19. As for the study in general: Acute and convalescent COVID-19 specimens originated in the United States, Italy and Spain. Sources were T cells, B-cell-depleted T cells, or PBMCs; the material itself was cDNA or gDNA.

The CDR3 covers 13 residues. Trimming stripped 5 bases from V and 6 bases from J, with 16 bases between. CDR1 is SQVTM and CDR2 is ANQGSEA in the germline V gene. Some clones are missing from TCRdb's copy, which holds only in-frame ones; the method was immunoSEQ multiplex PCR. Found here are fewer than 300,000 clones, just over 90% of them singletons; the top ten hold over 2%. The specimen sequenced was peripheral blood. The chain has TRBV29-1 and TRBJ1-1; D is undetermined. This sequence was found in a woman aged 25 to 39 with COVID-19, enrolled during active disease. The CDR3 loop is CSVLPTPAAEAFF. CDR3 bases: TGCAGCGTTTTACCGACACCGGCCGCTGAAGCTTTCTTT.